A single T cell receptor (beta chain) is shown here with its context. This PCR relied on a set of 60 Vbeta primers and 13 Jbeta primers. Sequenced by immunoSEQ multiplex PCR; TCRdb stores in-frame clones only, minus some. This sample yields approximately 84,000 clones, of which about 75% are seen a single time; roughly 2% belongs to the top ten. This specimen belongs to a study of cytomegalovirus exposure and HLA in healthy donors. Donors in the study were healthy people who gave bone marrow. Trimming took off 6 bases at V and 2 bases at J, with 15 bases between the two ends. Germline lookup yields CDR1 MNHEY and CDR2 SVGAGI. The CDR3 has 15 residues.

The sample taken for sequencing was PBMCs. The rearrangement links TRBV6-5 to TRBJ2-3, with a weak D call TRBD1 (6 bases). The receptor comes from a middle-aged man in good health and CMV-seronegative. The CDR3 region is CASSYTRGYTDTQYF. The CDR3 nucleotides are TGTGCCAGCAGCTATACCAGGGGATACACAGATACGCAGTATTTT.